This entry lists 5 T cell receptor beta chains sequenced from one sample in a study of OX40 agonist ivuxolimab in advanced cancers. The repertoire was sequenced with immunoSEQ multiplex PCR; TCRdb's copy has only in-frame clones and lacks some. The sample has over 90,000 clones; 86% are singletons. The material was CD4+ or CD8+ T cells sorted from blood, obtained in a trial of the OX40 agonist ivuxolimab. The receptors shown here come from an adult with an advanced solid tumor such as melanoma, head and neck, liver or kidney cancer.

This clone was picked up a small number of times. The chain employs TRBV10-3 and TRBJ2-3, with D maybe TRBD2 (5 bases). With 7 bases removed from V and 1 base from J, the gap between germline ends came to 12 bases. Germline-derived CDR1 and CDR2 are ENHRY and SYGVKD. The CDR3 covers 14 residues. CDR3 residues: CAITEGTGTDTQYF. CDR3 sequence (DNA): TGTGCCATCACCGAGGGTACCGGCACAGATACGCAGTATTTT.

The chain uses TRBV18 and TRBJ1-2; possibly TRBD1 for D (6 bases). This CDR3 comprises 14 residues. Germline V gene sequence: CDR1 KGHSH, CDR2 LQKENI. The ends were cut back, 2 bases at V and 8 bases at J, with 15 bases in the middle. CDR3 amino acids: CASSPASGEGGYTF. The CDR3 DNA reads TGTGCCAGCTCACCAGCCTCAGGGGAGGGAGGCTACACCTTC. Using reference TRBV18 and TRBJ1-2 for the parts outside the CDR3, the full variable domain is NAGVMQNPRHLVRRRGQEARLRCSPMKGHSHVYWYRQLPEEGLKFMVYLQKENIIDESGMPKERFSAEFPKEGPSILRIQQVVRGDSAAYFCASSPASGEGGYTFGSGTRLTVV.

The chain joins TRBV7-3 to TRBJ2-3; D may be TRBD1 (5 bases). The germline V gene has CDR1 SGHTA and CDR2 FQGTGA. With 5 bases removed from V and 3 bases from J, the gap between germline ends came to 9 bases. The CDR3 extends over 13 amino acids. The CDR3 spells CASSRPGTDTQYF. The CDR3 coding sequence is TGTGCCAGCAGCAGACCAGGGACAGATACGCAGTATTTT.

This chain joins TRBV4-1 and TRBJ2-2; tentative D call: TRBD2 (7 bases). Trimming left V 6 bases short and J 6 bases short, with 26 bases between. Germline V gene data show CDR1 as MGHRA and CDR2 as YSYEKL. The CDR3 has 18 residues. In nucleotides, the CDR3 is TGCGCCAGCAGGCTGGGGGCCCTTGGTGGGAGGGCCGCCGGGGAGCTGTTTTTT. This gives the protein CASRLGALGGRAAGELFF.

V and J are TRBV19 and TRBJ1-2, with 7 bases lining up with TRBD1. Germline assignment: CDR1 LNHDA and CDR2 SQIVND (reference sequence). The CDR3 is 13 residues long. V lost 8 bases, J lost 3 bases, and 6 bases stayed unmatched. This CDR3 is CASLRGPDYGYTF. The CDR3 DNA sequence: TGTGCCAGTTTGAGGGGGCCGGACTATGGCTACACCTTC.